Reported below is one T cell receptor (beta chain). Its antigen is unknown. The germline CDR1 and CDR2 sequences are SQVTM and ANQGSEA. CDR3 size: 12 residues. V trimming: 7 bases; J trimming: 9 bases; junction bases outside the gene matches: 8. The source of the sample is a study of cytomegalovirus exposure and HLA in healthy donors. In the study overall: Early released data had approximately 86 million unique TCRs, all coming from HLA-typed donors.

The study, taken as a whole, reports: Many donors carried some public TCRs, although rarity characterized most TCR sequences. Highly shared variants forming one cluster were likely a sequencing artifact.

PCR involved 60 Vbeta and 13 Jbeta primers. The repertoire was sequenced with immunoSEQ multiplex PCR; TCRdb's copy has only in-frame clones and lacks some. The data hold about 180,000 clones, with 76% observed a single time. This sequence originates from a woman aged 30 to 39 in good health and CMV-seropositive. Sequencing was done on a sample of PBMCs. V gene TRBV29-1 combines with J gene TRBJ2-1; 8 positions agree with TRBD2. In nucleotides, the CDR3 is TGCAGCGCTTTAGCGGGGTGGGGTGAGCAGTTCTTC. It is translated as CSALAGWGEQFF.